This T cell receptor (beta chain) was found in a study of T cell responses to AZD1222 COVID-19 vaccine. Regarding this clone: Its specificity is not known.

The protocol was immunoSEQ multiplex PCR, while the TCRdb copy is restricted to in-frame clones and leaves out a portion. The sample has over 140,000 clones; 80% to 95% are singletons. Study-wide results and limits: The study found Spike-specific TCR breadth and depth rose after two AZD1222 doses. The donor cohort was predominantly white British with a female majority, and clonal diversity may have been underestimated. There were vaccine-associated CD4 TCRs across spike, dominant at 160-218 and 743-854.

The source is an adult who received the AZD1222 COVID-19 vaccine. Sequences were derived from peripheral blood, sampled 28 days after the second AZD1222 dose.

The CDR3, as DNA: TGTGCCAGCAGCTTAGAACGGAGTCCCTACAATGAGCAGTTCTTC. Translated: CASSLERSPYNEQFF. This chain joins TRBV7-2 and TRBJ2-1; D ambiguous. Germline V gives CDR1 SGHTA, CDR2 FQGNSA. The germline V and J ends were trimmed by 1 base and 2 bases, with 9 bases remaining between them. CDR3 length equals 15 residues.